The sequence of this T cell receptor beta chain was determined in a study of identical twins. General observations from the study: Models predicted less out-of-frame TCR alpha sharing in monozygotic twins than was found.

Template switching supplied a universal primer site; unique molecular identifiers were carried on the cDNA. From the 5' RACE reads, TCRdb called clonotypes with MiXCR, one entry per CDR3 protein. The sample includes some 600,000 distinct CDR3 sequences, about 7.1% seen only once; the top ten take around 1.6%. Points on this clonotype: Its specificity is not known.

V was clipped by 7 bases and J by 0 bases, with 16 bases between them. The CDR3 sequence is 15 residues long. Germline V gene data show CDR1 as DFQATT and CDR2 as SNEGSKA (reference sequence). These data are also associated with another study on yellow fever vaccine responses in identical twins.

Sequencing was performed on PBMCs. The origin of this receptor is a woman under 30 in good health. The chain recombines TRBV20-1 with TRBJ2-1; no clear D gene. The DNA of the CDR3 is TGCAGTGTTACAAGACCGCTAAGCTCCTACAATGAGCAGTTCTTC. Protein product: CSVTRPLSSYNEQFF.